The rows below give T cell receptor beta chains drawn from one sample of a study of blood T cell repertoires in COVID-19. TCRdb's table, derived via immunoSEQ multiplex PCR, lists solely in-frame clones and lacks some. The sample consists of 200,000 to 250,000 clones, roughly 86% of them appearing once. The sample comprised peripheral blood. The origin of the receptors is an older woman who had recovered from COVID-19. CDR3s leave out the opening cysteine and the closing phenylalanine or tryptophan.

V	J	CDR3
TRBV5-6	TRBJ1-4	ASSFWGAKLF
TRBV20-1	TRBJ1-6	SASFGTGTLLGSPLH
TRBV24-1	TRBJ2-5	ATSDPGETQY
TRBV6-5	TRBJ2-3	ASSPGSDTQY
TRBV19	TRBJ1-1	ASRYTVNTEAF
TRBV5-1	TRBJ1-3	ASSPLPGTGNTIY
TRBV4-2	TRBJ2-1	ASSFDKYNEQF
TRBV28	TRBJ1-2	ASSPAAVYGYT
TRBV12-3/TRBV12-4	TRBJ1-2	ASSPYGQGGYT
TRBV6-6	TRBJ1-2	ASTQADRAAHGYT
TRBV5-8	TRBJ2-3	ASSLGQVQDTQY
TRBV13	TRBJ2-3	ASSSLLSGGALTDTQY
TRBV24-1	TRBJ1-5	ATSDLARDSNQPQH
TRBV3-1/TRBV3-2	TRBJ2-3	ASSRTGDTQY
TRBV5-1	TRBJ2-3	ASSLEAGNTDTQY
TRBV2	TRBJ2-3	ASPGQVGSDTQY
TRBV3-1/TRBV3-2	TRBJ2-7	ASSHRRGPEQY
TRBV6-6	TRBJ1-5	ASSPLPAEGDQPQH
TRBV6-5	TRBJ1-2	ASSSFPGQAATT
TRBV7-9	TRBJ1-5	ASSRGGQVNQPQH
TRBV11-2	TRBJ2-5	ASSPDWGGQETQY
TRBV28	TRBJ2-5	ASSPLITAGETQY
TRBV10-3	TRBJ1-6	AISEGTGSYNSPLH
TRBV20-1	TRBJ2-7	SASGTPRYEQY
TRBV4-3	TRBJ2-5	ASSQDSGGGETQY
TRBV5-1	TRBJ1-2	ASSLTGAYGYT
TRBV4-2	TRBJ1-6	ASSLRQGSNNSPLH
TRBV4-2	TRBJ2-1	ASSQSERGHNEQF
TRBV9	TRBJ2-1	ASSSRQGAYNEQF
TRBV7-2	TRBJ1-4	ASSLGGTANEKLF
TRBV15	TRBJ2-7	ATSRDRGLGEQY
TRBV5-4	TRBJ2-2	ASSLRGGPTGELF
TRBV28	TRBJ1-2	ASSSAISNYGYT
TRBV9	TRBJ2-7	ASSVGDGRGQGPPY
TRBV5-6	TRBJ2-7	ASSKEGLSSYEQY